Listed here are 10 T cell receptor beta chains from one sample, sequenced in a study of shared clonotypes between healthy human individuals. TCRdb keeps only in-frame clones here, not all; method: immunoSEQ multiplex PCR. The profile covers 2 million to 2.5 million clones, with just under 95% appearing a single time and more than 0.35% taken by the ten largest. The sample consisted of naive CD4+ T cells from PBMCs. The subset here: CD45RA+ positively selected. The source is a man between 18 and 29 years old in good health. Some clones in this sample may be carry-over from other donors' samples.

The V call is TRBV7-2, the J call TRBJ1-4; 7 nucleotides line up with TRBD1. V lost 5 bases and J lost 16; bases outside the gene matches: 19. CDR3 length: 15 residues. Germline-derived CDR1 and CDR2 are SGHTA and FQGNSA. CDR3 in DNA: TGTGCCAGCAGCCCCGGGACAGCCACAGCACAAGGAAAGTTTTTT. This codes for CASSPGTATAQGKFF.

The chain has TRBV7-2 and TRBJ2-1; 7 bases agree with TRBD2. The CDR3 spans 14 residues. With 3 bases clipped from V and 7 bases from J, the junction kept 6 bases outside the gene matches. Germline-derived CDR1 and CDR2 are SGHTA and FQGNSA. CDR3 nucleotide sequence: TGTGCCAGCAGCTTGGCGGGAGTCTGGAATGAGCAGTTCTTC. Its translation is CASSLAGVWNEQFF.

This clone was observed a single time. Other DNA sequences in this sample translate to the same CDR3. DNA for the CDR3: TGCAGTGCTAGAGCCGCGGGAGAGCAGTTCTTC. It translates to CSARAAGEQFF. The chain is built from TRBV20-1 and TRBJ2-1; possibly TRBD2 for D (6 bases). Germline V gene sequence: CDR1 DFQATT, CDR2 SNEGSKA (reference sequence). This CDR3 is built from 11 residues. Trimming shortened V by 1 base and J by 10 bases, and 8 bases separated the two germline ends.

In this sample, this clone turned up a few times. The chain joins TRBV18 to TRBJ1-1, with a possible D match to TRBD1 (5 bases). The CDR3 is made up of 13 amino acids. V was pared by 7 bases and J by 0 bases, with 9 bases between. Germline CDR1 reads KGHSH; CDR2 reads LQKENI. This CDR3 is CASCDSMNTEAFF. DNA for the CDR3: TGTGCCAGCTGTGACAGCATGAACACTGAAGCTTTCTTT. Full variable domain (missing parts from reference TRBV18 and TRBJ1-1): NAGVMQNPRHLVRRRGQEARLRCSPMKGHSHVYWYRQLPEEGLKFMVYLQKENIIDESGMPKERFSAEFPKEGPSILRIQQVVRGDSAAYFCASCDSMNTEAFFGQGTRLTVV.

The CDR3 here is CASSPPVGTGGNEQYF. Written as DNA, the CDR3 is TGTGCCAGCTCACCACCGGTAGGGACAGGGGGCAATGAGCAGTACTTC. The chain joins TRBV18 to TRBJ2-7, with TRBD1 matching over 12 bases. Trimming removed 0 bases from V and 7 bases from J; junction bases left unmatched: 7. Germline V gene lookup returns CDR1 KGHSH and CDR2 LQKENI. The length of the CDR3 is 16 residues.

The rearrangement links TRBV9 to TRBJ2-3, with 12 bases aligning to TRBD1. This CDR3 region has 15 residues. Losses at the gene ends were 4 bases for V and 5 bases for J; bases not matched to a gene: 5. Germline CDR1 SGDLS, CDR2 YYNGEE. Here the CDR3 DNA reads TGTGCCAGCAGCCTTGGGACAGGGGGCGTAGATACGCAGTATTTT. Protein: CASSLGTGGVDTQYF.

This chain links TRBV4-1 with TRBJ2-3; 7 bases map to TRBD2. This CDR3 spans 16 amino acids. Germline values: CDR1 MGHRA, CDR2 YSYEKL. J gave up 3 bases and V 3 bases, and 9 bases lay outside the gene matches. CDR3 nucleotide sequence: TGCGCCAGCAGCCAGGAAGGGACTACTAGGACAGATACGCAGTATTTT. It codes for CASSQEGTTRTDTQYF.

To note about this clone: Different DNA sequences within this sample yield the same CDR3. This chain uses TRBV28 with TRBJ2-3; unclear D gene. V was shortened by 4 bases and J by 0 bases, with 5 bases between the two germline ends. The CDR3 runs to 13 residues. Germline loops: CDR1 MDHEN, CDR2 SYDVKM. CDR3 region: CASSSGSTDTQYF. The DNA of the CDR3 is TGTGCCAGCAGTTCCGGAAGCACAGATACGCAGTATTTT. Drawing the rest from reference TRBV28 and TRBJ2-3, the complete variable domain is DVKVTQSSRYLVKRTGEKVFLECVQDMDHENMFWYRQDPGLGLRLIYFSYDVKMKEKGDIPEGYSVSREKKERFSLILESASTNQTSMYLCASSSGSTDTQYFGPGTRLTVL.

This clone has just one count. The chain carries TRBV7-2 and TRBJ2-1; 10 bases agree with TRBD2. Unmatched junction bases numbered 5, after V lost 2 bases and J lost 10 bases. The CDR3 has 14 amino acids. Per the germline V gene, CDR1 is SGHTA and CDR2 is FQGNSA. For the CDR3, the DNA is TGTGCCAGCAGCTTACTAGCGGGAGAATTAGAGCAGTTCTTC. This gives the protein CASSLLAGELEQFF.

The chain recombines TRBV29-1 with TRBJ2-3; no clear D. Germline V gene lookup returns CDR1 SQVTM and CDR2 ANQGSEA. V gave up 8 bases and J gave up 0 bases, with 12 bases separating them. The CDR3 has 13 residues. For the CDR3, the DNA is TGCAGCCCGCGCGGACCTAGCACAGATACGCAGTATTTT. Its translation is CSPRGPSTDTQYF.